This T cell receptor (beta chain) is from a study of early T cells in non-severe SARS-CoV-2 infection. In TCRdb, the 5' RACE reads were re-called with MiXCR into one record per CDR3 protein. This table holds about 71,000 distinct CDR3 sequences, roughly an eighth found once. The table lists this clonotype with many counts. The receptor comes from an adult who was a healthcare worker with PCR-confirmed SARS-CoV-2 infection or an uninfected control (not recorded which). The sample consisted of whole blood, taken at baseline.

CDR3 loop: CASSGLRGAAGELFF. In nucleotides, the CDR3 is TGTGCCAGCAGCGGACTCCGGGGGGCGGCCGGGGAGCTGTTTTTT. The chain joins TRBV7-8 to TRBJ2-2, with D possibly TRBD2 on 7 matching bases. This CDR3 has 15 residues. CDR1 and CDR2 (germline): SGHVS, FQNEAQ. V lost 5 bases and J lost 6, with 16 bases in between.